This T cell receptor beta chain stems from a study of Ad26.COV2.S vaccination and SARS-CoV-2 variants. In regard to this clone: Its antigen is as yet unknown.

Study-level points and caveats: TCR breadth and depth estimates may have understated total T cell responses.

The assay was immunoSEQ multiplex PCR, and TCRdb's table has in-frame clones only and misses some. The sample carries hundreds of thousands of clones, around 92% recorded once. Treatment in this sample: roughly 19 received Ad26.COV2.S at low or high dose, single or two shots; 5 received placebo; per-sample allocation not given. Each sample was drawn 63 days after the first injection (of vaccine or placebo). This CDR3 region has 16 residues. The V and J ends lost 5 bases and 4 bases, in that order; junction bases with no gene match: 10. CDR1 KGHDR and CDR2 SFDVKD come from the germline V gene. The sample was peripheral blood, taken in a trial of Ad26.COV2.S vaccine versus placebo. This receptor was taken from a person between 18 and 65 years old who received the Ad26.COV2.S COVID-19 vaccine or a placebo. V and J are TRBV24-1 and TRBJ1-5, with 7 bases matching TRBD1. In DNA, the CDR3 is TGTGCCACCAGTGGAGCCCACAGGGGCATAAATCAGCCCCAGCATTTT. Its translation is CATSGAHRGINQPQHF.